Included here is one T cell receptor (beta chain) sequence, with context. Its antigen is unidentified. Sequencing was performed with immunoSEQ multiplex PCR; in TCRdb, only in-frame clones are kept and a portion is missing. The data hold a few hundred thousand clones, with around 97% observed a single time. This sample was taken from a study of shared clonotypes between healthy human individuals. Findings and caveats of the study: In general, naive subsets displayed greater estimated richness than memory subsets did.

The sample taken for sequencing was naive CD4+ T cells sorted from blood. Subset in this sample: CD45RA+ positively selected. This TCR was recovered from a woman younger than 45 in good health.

The CDR3 sequence is CASSLRGDDRVGYTF. DNA of the CDR3: TGTGCCAGCAGCTTAAGGGGGGATGACAGGGTTGGCTACACCTTC. The chain has TRBV7-9 and TRBJ1-2; TRBD1 agrees at 7 bases. After removal of 2 bases from V and 7 bases from J, the junction contained 10 bases not matched to a gene. Germline lookup yields CDR1 SEHNR and CDR2 FQNEAQ (reference sequence). The CDR3 has 15 residues. Together with reference TRBV7-9 and TRBJ1-2, the CDR3 gives the full variable domain: DTGVSQNPRHKITKRGQNVTFRCDPISEHNRLYWYRQTLGQGPEFLTYFQNEAQLEKSRLLSDRFSAERPKGSFSTLEIQRTEQGDSAMYLCASSLRGDDRVGYTFGSGTRLTVV.